The entry below describes one T cell receptor beta chain. This specimen belongs to a study of control samples from healthy donors and cancer patients. Germline values: CDR1 PRHDT, CDR2 FYEKMQ (reference sequence). The CDR3 is 16 amino acids. Trimming took 4 bases from V and 1 from J; bases not matched to a gene: 6. Method: immunoSEQ multiplex PCR; TCRdb's copy keeps in-frame clones and lacks some. There are 210,000 or so clones in the sample; roughly nine tenths occur only once, and about 2% lies in the top ten. The sequenced material came from blood. The receptor's source is a young man in good health. This chain joins TRBV13 and TRBJ2-3; TRBD1 matches 9 bases. For the CDR3, the DNA is TGTGCCAGCAGCTGGGCGGACAGGGGAGGCACAGATACGCAGTATTTT. It codes for CASSWADRGGTDTQYF. Complete variable domain (other parts from reference TRBV13 and TRBJ2-3): AAGVIQSPRHLIKEKRETATLKCYPIPRHDTVYWYQQGPGQDPQFLISFYEKMQSDKGSIPDRFSAQQFSDYHSELNMSSLELGDSALYFCASSWADRGGTDTQYFGPGTRLTVL.